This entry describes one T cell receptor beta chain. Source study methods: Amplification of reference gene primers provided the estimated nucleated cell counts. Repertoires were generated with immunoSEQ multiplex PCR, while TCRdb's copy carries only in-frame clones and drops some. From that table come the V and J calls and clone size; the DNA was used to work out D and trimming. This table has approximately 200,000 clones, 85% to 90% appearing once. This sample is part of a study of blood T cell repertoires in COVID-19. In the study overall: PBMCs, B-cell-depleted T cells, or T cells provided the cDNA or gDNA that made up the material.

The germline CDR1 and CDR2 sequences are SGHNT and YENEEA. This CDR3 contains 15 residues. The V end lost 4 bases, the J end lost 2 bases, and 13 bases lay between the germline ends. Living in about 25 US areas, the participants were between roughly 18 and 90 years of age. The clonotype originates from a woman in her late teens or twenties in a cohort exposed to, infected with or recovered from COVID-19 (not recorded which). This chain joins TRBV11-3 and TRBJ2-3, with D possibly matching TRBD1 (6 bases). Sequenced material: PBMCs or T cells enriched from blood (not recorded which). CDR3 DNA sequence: TGTGCCAGCAGCTCGAGGACAGAGCACACAGATACGCAGTATTTT. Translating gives CASSSRTEHTDTQYF. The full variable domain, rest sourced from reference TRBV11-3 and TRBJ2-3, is EAGVVQSPRYKIIEKKQPVAFWCNPISGHNTLYWYLQNLGQGPELLIRYENEEAVDDSQLPKDRFSAERLKGVDSTLKIQPAELGDSAVYLCASSSRTEHTDTQYFGPGTRLTVL.